These T cell receptor beta chains were read from a single sample in a study of shared clonotypes between healthy human individuals. Some clones are missing from TCRdb's copy, which holds only in-frame ones; the method was immunoSEQ multiplex PCR. The table shows 2 million or so clones, with approximately 94% occurring only once. Sequenced material: naive CD8+ T cells sorted from blood. Receptor source: a man younger than 35 in good health. CDR3s include the opening cysteine and the closing phenylalanine or tryptophan. The D gene is left open where the match is weak. Clone size is stated in some rows and not others, as once, few, many or a class when expanded.

v_gene	abundance	j_gene	d_gene	CDR3aa	CDR3nt
TRBV30	-	TRBJ1-1	-	CAWSIIGQSLNTEAFF	TGTGCCTGGAGTATCATCGGACAGTCCTTGAACACTGAAGCTTTCTTT
TRBV4-3	-	TRBJ1-5	TRBD1	CASSQDLSGGLYSNQPQHF	TGCGCCAGCAGCCAAGACCTCTCAGGGGGCCTTTATAGCAATCAGCCCCAGCATTTT
TRBV9	-	TRBJ1-1	-	CASSVGDDTEAFF	TGTGCCAGCAGCGTAGGGGACGACACTGAAGCTTTCTTT
TRBV5-1	-	TRBJ2-5	-	CASSLVKQGRYQETQYF	TGCGCCAGCAGCTTGGTAAAACAGGGCAGGTACCAAGAGACCCAGTACTTC
TRBV9	once	TRBJ2-2	TRBD1	CASSVAGTGLDGELFF	TGTGCCAGCAGCGTAGCGGGGACAGGGCTGGACGGGGAGCTGTTTTTT
TRBV30	-	TRBJ2-7	TRBD2	CAWDTGGGDEQYF	TGTGCCTGGGATACGGGGGGTGGCGACGAGCAGTACTTC
TRBV2	-	TRBJ2-1	-	CASSSSDSSYNEQFF	TGTGCCAGCAGCTCTAGCGATAGCTCCTACAATGAGCAGTTCTTC
TRBV7-9	-	TRBJ2-7	-	CASSLDIRAHEQYF	TGTGCCAGCAGCTTAGATATCAGGGCCCACGAGCAGTACTTC
TRBV15	-	TRBJ1-1	-	CATSRSTGFEAFF	TGTGCCACCAGCAGGTCCACAGGGTTCGAAGCTTTCTTT
TRBV9	-	TRBJ2-7	-	CASSVTGSGEQYF	TGTGCCAGCAGCGTTACAGGTTCCGGGGAGCAGTACTTC
TRBV30	-	TRBJ2-7	-	CAWSVQAGHEQYF	TGTGCCTGGAGTGTACAGGCTGGGCACGAGCAGTACTTC
TRBV7-6	-	TRBJ2-2	-	CASSLFQGGANTGELFF	TGTGCCAGCAGCTTATTTCAGGGCGGGGCGAACACCGGGGAGCTGTTTTTT
TRBV27	-	TRBJ2-7	TRBD2	CASSLGLAYEQYF	TGTGCCAGCAGTTTGGGACTAGCTTACGAGCAGTACTTC
TRBV7-9	-	TRBJ1-3	TRBD1	CASSLVDRGPGNTIYF	TGTGCCAGCAGCTTAGTTGACAGGGGGCCTGGAAACACCATATATTTT
TRBV6-1	-	TRBJ2-7	TRBD1	CASSESEWAGGHEQYF	TGTGCCAGCAGTGAATCCGAATGGGCAGGGGGTCACGAGCAGTACTTC
TRBV7-9	-	TRBJ2-1	-	CASSLPAGSSYNEQFF	TGTGCCAGCAGCTTACCGGCCGGGAGCTCCTACAATGAGCAGTTCTTC
TRBV4-1	-	TRBJ2-7	TRBD1	CASSQVTGGDYEQYF	TGCGCCAGCAGCCAGGTGACAGGGGGCGATTACGAGCAGTACTTC
TRBV19	-	TRBJ2-1	-	CASSPVGPYNEQFF	TGTGCCAGTAGTCCGGTAGGACCCTACAATGAGCAGTTCTTC
TRBV30	-	TRBJ2-5	TRBD1	CAWTGQGEETQYF	TGTGCCTGGACGGGACAGGGGGAAGAGACCCAGTACTTC
TRBV30	once	TRBJ1-6	-	CALPGPKVQYTPLHF	TGTGCCTTACCAGGGCCTAAGGTTCAATATACACCCCTCCACTTT